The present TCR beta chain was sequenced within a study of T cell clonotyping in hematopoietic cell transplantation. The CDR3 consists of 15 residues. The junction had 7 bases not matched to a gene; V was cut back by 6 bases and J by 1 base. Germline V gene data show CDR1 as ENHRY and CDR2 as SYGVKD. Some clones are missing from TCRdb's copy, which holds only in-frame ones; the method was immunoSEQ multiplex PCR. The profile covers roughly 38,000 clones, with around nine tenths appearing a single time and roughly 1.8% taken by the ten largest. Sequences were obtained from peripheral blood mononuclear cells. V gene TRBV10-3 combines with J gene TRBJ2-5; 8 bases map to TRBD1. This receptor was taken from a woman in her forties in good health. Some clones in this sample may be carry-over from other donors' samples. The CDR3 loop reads CAIRDRGGGQETQYF. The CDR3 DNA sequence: TGTGCCATCAGAGACAGGGGAGGAGGCCAAGAGACCCAGTACTTC.